The 10 T cell receptor beta chains reported below all come from one sample, sequenced in a study of cytomegalovirus exposure and HLA in healthy donors. The PCR was carried out with 60 Vbeta primers and 13 Jbeta primers. Repertoires were generated with immunoSEQ multiplex PCR, while TCRdb's copy carries only in-frame clones and drops some. This sample carries about 160,000 clones, with roughly 1.3% going to the ten biggest clones. The sequenced material came from PBMCs. These receptors were obtained from a woman aged 60 to 75 in good health and CMV-seronegative.

The rearrangement links TRBV10-3 to TRBJ2-2, with 8 bases matching TRBD2. V trimming: 7 bases; J trimming: 5 bases; junction bases outside the gene matches: 6. The germline gives CDR1 ENHRY, CDR2 SYGVKD. The CDR3 is made up of 14 amino acids. The CDR3 here is CAINRAGVTGELFF. CDR3 nucleotides: TGTGCCATCAACCGAGCGGGAGTTACCGGGGAGCTGTTTTTT.

Comment on this clone: The junction and the germline gene differ at one end; a read error may be behind it. The V gene is TRBV5-6, the J gene TRBJ1-1, with 9 bases matching TRBD1. CDR1 is SGHDT, CDR2 YYEEEE, per germline. This CDR3 is 13 amino acids long. CDR3 protein: CAGSSGQGAEAFF. DNA for the CDR3: TGTGCCGGCAGTTCGGGACAGGGAGCTGAAGCTTTCTTT. Drawing the rest from reference TRBV5-6 and TRBJ1-1, the complete variable domain is DAGVTQSPTHLIKTRGQQVTLRCSPKSGHDTVSWYQQALGQGPQFIFQYYEEEERQRGNFPDRFSGHQFPNYSSELNVNALLLGDSALYLCAGSSGQGAEAFFGQGTRLTVV.

The chain has TRBV2 and TRBJ2-1; a possible D gene is TRBD1 (5 bases). The length of the CDR3 is 11 residues. Between the trimmed V and J ends, which lost 6 bases and 14 bases, there was a span of 14 bases. Germline V gives CDR1 SNHLY, CDR2 FYNNEI. The CDR3 bases are TGTGCCAGCAGCCAACTTCCGACAGAGTTCTTC. Encoded protein: CASSQLPTEFF.

Here the CDR3 DNA reads TGTGCCAGTCCAGGGGTGGGGAACACTGAAGCTTTCTTT. Protein product: CASPGVGNTEAFF. The chain carries TRBV19 and TRBJ1-1, with a weak D call TRBD1 (6 bases). CDR3 length: 13 residues. Germline loops: CDR1 LNHDA, CDR2 SQIVND (reference sequence). With 8 bases removed from V and 1 base from J, the gap between germline ends came to 11 bases.

The rearrangement joins TRBV19 to TRBJ2-2; D is undetermined. Germline V CDR1 and CDR2: LNHDA, SQIVND (reference sequence). V was shortened by 0 bases and J by 1 base, with 3 bases between the two germline ends. The CDR3 consists of 14 residues. The CDR3 region has the DNA TGTGCCAGTAGTATAGACCGGAACACCGGGGAGCTGTTTTTT. Residues: CASSIDRNTGELFF.

This chain joins TRBV5-6 and TRBJ2-7; D may be TRBD1 (5 bases). The V gene's germline CDR1 is SGHDT and CDR2 YYEEEE. V gave up 1 base and J gave up 7 bases, with 12 bases separating them. The CDR3 spans 13 residues. The CDR3 bases are TGTGCCAGCAGCTTGAGGGGATCCGGGGAGCAGTACTTC. This sequence encodes CASSLRGSGEQYF.

The rearrangement links TRBV30 to TRBJ1-5, with D possibly matching TRBD1 (5 bases). The germline gives CDR1 GTSNPN, CDR2 SVGIG (reference sequence). The CDR3 loop spans 15 amino acids. V was clipped by 0 bases and J by 3 bases, with 12 bases between them. DNA of the CDR3: TGTGCCTGGAGTGTGGGAAGGGGCTACAATCAGCCCCAGCATTTT. Encoded protein: CAWSVGRGYNQPQHF.

The chain carries TRBV7-2 and TRBJ2-7; TRBD1 matches 7 bases. J lost 7 bases, V lost 6 bases, and 12 bases had no gene match. This CDR3 has 14 residues. From germline, CDR1 is SGHTA and CDR2 FQGNSA. CDR3 sequence reads: CASRKDRELGEQYF. DNA of the CDR3: TGTGCCAGCAGAAAAGACAGGGAACTAGGGGAGCAGTACTTC.

The chain carries TRBV18 and TRBJ1-4, with 7 nucleotides matching TRBD1. Germline V lookup: CDR1 KGHSH, CDR2 LQKENI. V lost 3 bases to trimming and J lost 8 bases; unmatched junction nucleotides: 0. The length of the CDR3 is 12 residues. The chain's CDR3 is CASSPGQEKLFF. The CDR3 nucleotides read TGTGCCAGCTCACCGGGACAGGAAAAACTGTTTTTT. Full variable domain (missing parts from reference TRBV18 and TRBJ1-4): NAGVMQNPRHLVRRRGQEARLRCSPMKGHSHVYWYRQLPEEGLKFMVYLQKENIIDESGMPKERFSAEFPKEGPSILRIQQVVRGDSAAYFCASSPGQEKLFFGSGTQLSVL.

J is TRBJ2-5 and V is TRBV12-5; D is possibly TRBD2 (6 bases). The germline V gene has CDR1 LGHNT and CDR2 FRNRAP. The CDR3 extends over 16 amino acids. Trimming stripped 0 bases from V and 2 bases from J, with 13 bases between. CDR3: CASGLVRAGPQETQYF. The CDR3, as DNA: TGTGCTAGTGGTTTGGTACGAGCGGGTCCGCAAGAGACCCAGTACTTC.